This TCR beta chain was sequenced during a study of type 1 regulatory T cells (dated by TCRdb to about 2021). Looking at the study overall: An in vitro protocol by which a Tr1-enriched, alloantigen-specific CD4 T cell product named T-allo10 was generated was characterized in the study. Patients with hematological malignancies who were receiving allogeneic hematopoietic stem cell transplantation were the group in which T-allo10 was being clinically evaluated. General conclusions and limits of the study: Tr1 cells showed a more restricted TCR repertoire than non-Tr1 cells, which the study interpreted as alloantigen-induced clonal expansion.

Reads for this sample came from an Illumina MiSeq. TCRdb reworked the public reads: Q25 trimming with fastp, MiXCR clone assembly, productive beta chains retained. Rows with one shared CDR3 protein collapse into an entry with the most common genes and DNA. Recorded for this sample are more than 60,000 distinct CDR3 sequences; more than 45% of them occurred a single time. The ten largest clones capture about 2% of the sample. Trimming at the junction amounts to 2 bases on V and 9 bases on J, and the germline ends lie 11 bases apart. Inclusive of the bounding cysteine and phenylalanine, the CDR3 is 14 residues long. Solely the CDR3 DNA is kept, with 42 bases framed from the first base. The germline V gene sets CDR1 to SNHLY and CDR2 to FYNNEI. Worth noting for this clonotype: The clone's antigen remains unknown. Base qualities are missing; no much larger clone stands one base away.

The receptor's source is a human donor in good health. The chain is encoded by TRBV2 joined to TRBJ1-6; matching of 6 bases hints at TRBD1 as the D gene. What was sequenced was cultured non-Tr1 T cells, either the whole culture or a sorted T cell fraction (not recorded which). The sample's cell subset or site label, in plain terms: non-Tr1 population from the T-allo10 product. The CDR3: CASSERGEGSPLHF. The DNA is as follows: TGTGCCAGCAGTGAAAGGGGGGAAGGTTCACCCCTCCACTTT.